One and the same sample provided the 4 T cell receptor beta chains below, sequenced in a study of cytomegalovirus exposure and HLA in healthy donors. The primer mix had 60 Vbeta and 13 Jbeta primers. Measured with immunoSEQ multiplex PCR; TCRdb has only the in-frame clones, and not every one. The profile shows 40,000 to 55,000 clones, around 70% of them singletons. What was sequenced was PBMCs. These receptors were taken from a woman in her 50s in good health and CMV-seronegative.

This chain links TRBV7-8 with TRBJ1-5; 9 nucleotides match TRBD1. Germline loops: CDR1 SGHVS, CDR2 FQNEAQ. The CDR3 sequence is 13 residues long. V was clipped by 5 bases and J by 6 bases; unmatched bases: 2. CDR3 amino acids: CASSLQGAQPQHF. The DNA for the CDR3 is TGTGCCAGCAGCCTACAGGGGGCTCAGCCCCAGCATTTT.

This clone was seen a few times. This sequence joins TRBV6-5 and TRBJ1-1; D is ambiguous. CDR3 length: 13 amino acids. V was cut by 8 bases and J by 5 bases, with 15 bases left in between. CDR1 and CDR2 (germline): MNHEY, SVGAGI. CDR3 loop: CASRGSGRTEAFF. The CDR3 nucleotides are TGTGCCAGCCGCGGAAGCGGGAGAACTGAAGCTTTCTTT.

The chain joins TRBV4-3 to TRBJ1-2; a weak D match, TRBD1 (6 bases). CDR3 length: 16 residues. V dropped 0 bases and J dropped 0 bases, with 11 bases sitting between them. CDR1 is LGHNA and CDR2 is YSLEER in the germline V gene. CDR3 region: CASSQDTGIANYGYTF. As DNA, the CDR3 is TGCGCCAGCAGCCAAGACACAGGGATAGCTAACTATGGCTACACCTTC.

This clone was detected only a few times. The V call is TRBV19, the J call TRBJ1-5; 7 bases match TRBD1. After removal of 5 bases from V and 4 bases from J, the junction contained 5 bases not matched to a gene. The CDR3 covers 14 residues. CDR1 is LNHDA and CDR2 is SQIVND in the germline V gene (reference sequence). The CDR3: CASSWTGGNQPQHF. CDR3 bases: TGTGCCAGTAGTTGGACAGGCGGGAATCAGCCCCAGCATTTT.